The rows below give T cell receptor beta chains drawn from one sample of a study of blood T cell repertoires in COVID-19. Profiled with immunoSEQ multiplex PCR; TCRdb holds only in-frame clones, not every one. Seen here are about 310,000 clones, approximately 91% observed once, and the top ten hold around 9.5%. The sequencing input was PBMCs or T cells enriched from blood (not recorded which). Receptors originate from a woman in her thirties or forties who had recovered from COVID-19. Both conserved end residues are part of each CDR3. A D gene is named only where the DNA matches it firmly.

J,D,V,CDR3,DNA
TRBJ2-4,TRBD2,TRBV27,CASSSTSGLAGVRAKNIQYF,TGTGCCAGCAGTTCTACCTCGGGACTAGCGGGGGTCCGAGCCAAAAACATTCAGTACTTC
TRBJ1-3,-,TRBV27,CASSFSGGNTIYF,TGTGCCAGCAGTTTTTCAGGAGGAAACACCATATATTTT
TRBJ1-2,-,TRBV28,CASSPRTRGYTF,TGTGCCAGCAGTCCTAGGACAAGAGGCTACACCTTC
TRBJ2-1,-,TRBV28,CASSLDVKADNEQFF,TGTGCCAGCAGTTTAGACGTTAAGGCGGACAATGAGCAGTTCTTC
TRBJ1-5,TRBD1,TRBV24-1,CATSDFKGTGGPSNSNQPQHF,TGTGCCACCAGTGATTTCAAGGGGACAGGGGGCCCTAGTAATAGCAATCAGCCCCAGCATTTT
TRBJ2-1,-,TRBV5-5,CASSLLGESYNEQFF,TGTGCCAGCAGCTTGCTAGGGGAAAGCTACAATGAGCAGTTCTTC
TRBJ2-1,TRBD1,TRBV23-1,CASSQSCRGQGEEQFF,TGCGCCAGCAGTCAATCGTGCCGGGGACAGGGGGAAGAGCAGTTCTTC
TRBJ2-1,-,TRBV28,CASSPRPGNNEQFF,TGTGCCAGCAGTCCGCGTCCGGGGAACAATGAGCAGTTCTTC
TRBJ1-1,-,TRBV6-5,CASNLGRGLNTEAFF,TGTGCCAGCAATCTTGGACGAGGGTTGAACACTGAAGCTTTCTTT
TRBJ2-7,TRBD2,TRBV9,CASSVGGGGDHEQYF,TGTGCCAGCAGCGTAGGGGGCGGGGGAGATCACGAGCAGTACTTC